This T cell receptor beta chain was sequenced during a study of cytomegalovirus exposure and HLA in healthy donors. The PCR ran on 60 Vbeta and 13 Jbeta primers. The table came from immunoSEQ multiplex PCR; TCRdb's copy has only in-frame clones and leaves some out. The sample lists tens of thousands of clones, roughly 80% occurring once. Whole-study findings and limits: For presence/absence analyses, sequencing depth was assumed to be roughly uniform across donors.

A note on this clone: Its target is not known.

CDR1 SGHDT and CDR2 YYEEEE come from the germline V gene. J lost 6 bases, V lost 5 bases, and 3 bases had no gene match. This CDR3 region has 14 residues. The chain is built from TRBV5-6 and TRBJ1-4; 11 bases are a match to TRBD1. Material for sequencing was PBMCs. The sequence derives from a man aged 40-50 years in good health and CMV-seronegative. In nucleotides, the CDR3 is TGTGCCAGCAGACGGACAGGGGGCGATGAAAAACTGTTTTTT. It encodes CASRRTGGDEKLFF.